The clone carrying this T cell receptor (beta chain) occurred many times. Its target is unknown. Each patient came to thyroid surgery without any prior treatment (of any kind). This sample stems from a study of metastatic and nonmetastatic thyroid tumors. Across the study: Across blood and tumor or nodule tissue, repertoires from malignant and benign thyroid patients were compared with one another. Whole-study results and caveats: A significant increase in TCR beta diversity was reportedly seen in malignant thyroid tumors relative to benign nodules, in blood and tumor.

V lost 5 bases to trimming and J lost 2 bases, with 19 bases between them. The CDR3 covers 15 residues. CDR1 DFQATT and CDR2 SNEGSKA come from the germline V gene (reference sequence). As handled by the study authors: A papillary thyroid cancer distant-metastasis classifier was built from CDR3 differences across clinicopathological groups. MiXCR reprocessed the PCR reads for TCRdb. The V and J calls follow TCRdb's processing rather than the paper's. The sample lists 43,000 or so clones; about 25% were seen once. Input material: blood. The rearrangement uses TRBV20-1 and TRBJ2-7; TRBD2 might be the D (8 bases). This clonotype was obtained from a male donor with papillary thyroid cancer or a benign thyroid nodule (not recorded which). Some clones in this sample may be carry-over from other donors' samples. The CDR3 region is CSARFGSGTAYEQYF. In DNA, the CDR3 is TGCAGTGCTCGCTTCGGTAGCGGGACAGCCTACGAGCAGTACTTC.